This T cell receptor beta chain was identified during a study of CD8 T cells in ankylosing spondylitis. General study points: The clones that were linked to disease were reported to be significantly enriched in matched synovial fluid samples from ankylosing spondylitis patients. Clones linked to the disease showed a CD8+ phenotype. They occurred at relatively low frequencies in peripheral blood. Several highly homologous variants made up a TCR beta motif, and this motif appeared characteristic of ankylosing spondylitis blood.

Using its own MiXCR run on the 5' RACE reads, TCRdb lists one record per CDR3 protein. The table records 210,000 or so distinct CDR3 sequences, roughly 26% of them present only once. This clonotype is a singleton in its sample. Antigen unknown. Sequenced input: blood, either unsorted or a sorted T cell fraction (not recorded which). The TCR originated in a male donor with ankylosing spondylitis or in good health (not recorded which).

CDR3 region: CASSPQRSYNEQFF. CDR3 DNA: TGTGCCAGCAGCCCCCAGCGGTCCTACAATGAGCAGTTCTTC. This chain joins TRBV4-2 and TRBJ2-1; a possible D gene is TRBD2 (5 bases). Germline CDR1 and CDR2: LGHNA and YNFKEQ. V dropped 4 bases and J dropped 1 base, with 8 bases sitting between them. The CDR3 is 14 residues long.